The entry that follows covers one T cell receptor (beta chain) sequence. This specimen comes from a study of blood T cell repertoires in COVID-19. Study context: Samples taken during acute and convalescent COVID-19 were collected in the United States, Italy and Spain. PBMCs, B-cell-depleted T cells, or T cells provided the cDNA or gDNA that made up the material.

The V end was cut by 4 bases, the J end by 2 bases, with 8 bases between. This CDR3 has 13 residues. Germline V lookup: CDR1 LNHDA, CDR2 SQIVND (reference sequence). Original methodology: Estimates of nucleated cell counts were drawn from the amplification of reference gene primers. Profiling relied on immunoSEQ multiplex PCR, and the TCRdb table lists in-frame clones only, not all of them. V and J calls and clone size are given by that table; D and trimming were obtained from the DNA. This table has 50,000 or so clones, roughly 91% appearing once. The J gene is TRBJ2-5, the V gene TRBV19; possible D gene TRBD2, 5 bases. The receptor was isolated from a human donor in a cohort sampled during active COVID-19. Material for sequencing was peripheral blood. The CDR3 bases are TGTGCCAGTAGTACCGGGGTACAAGAGACCCAGTACTTC. Amino acid sequence: CASSTGVQETQYF.